The 14 T cell receptor beta chains reported below all come from one sample, sequenced in a study of T cell responses to AZD1222 COVID-19 vaccine. Clones were sequenced by immunoSEQ multiplex PCR, and TCRdb holds only the in-frame ones, with some missing. The sample includes under 70,000 clones, roughly 80% of them seen just once. Sequences were derived from peripheral blood, sampled on day 0 of AZD1222 vaccination. These receptors were obtained from an adult in good health.

The rearrangement uses TRBV2 and TRBJ2-7; 8 bases align to TRBD1. The CDR3 runs to 13 residues. With 8 bases clipped from V and 5 bases from J, the junction kept 8 bases outside the gene matches. The germline V gene encodes CDR1 SNHLY and CDR2 FYNNEI. CDR3 DNA: TGTGCCAGCGAGGGACAGGCTGGGGACGAGCAGTACTTC. Its protein is CASEGQAGDEQYF.

The genes are TRBV19 and TRBJ2-1; D unresolved. Germline values: CDR1 LNHDA, CDR2 SQIVND (reference sequence). The V gene lost 2 bases and the J gene lost 3 bases, with 8 bases spanning the gap. The CDR3 extends over 14 amino acids. CDR3 in DNA: TGTGCCAGTAGTATAAGATTCCTCTACAATGAGCAGTTCTTC. Encoded protein: CASSIRFLYNEQFF.

This chain uses TRBV6-1 with TRBJ1-3; D is possibly TRBD1 (5 bases). Germline V lookup: CDR1 MNHNS, CDR2 SASEGT. V was cut by 0 bases and J by 4 bases, with 7 bases left in between. The CDR3 extends over 14 amino acids. CDR3 nucleotide sequence: TGTGCCAGCAGTGAAGCCTGGGGGGGAAACACCATATATTTT. The encoded protein is CASSEAWGGNTIYF.

This clone has just a few counts. The chain is built from TRBV4-3 and TRBJ1-3, with a possible D match to TRBD1 (5 bases). Germline values: CDR1 LGHNA, CDR2 YSLEER. CDR3 length: 18 residues. Trimming cost V 1 base and J 1 base, with 17 bases left between them. This chain's CDR3 is CASSQGGVRDFSGNTIYF. CDR3 DNA sequence: TGCGCCAGCAGCCAAGGGGGGGTGAGGGATTTTTCTGGAAACACCATATATTTT.

In its sample, this clone ranks as medium-sized. The gene calls are TRBV12-3 or TRBV12-4 and TRBJ1-2; D possibly corresponds to TRBD1 (5 bases). The CDR3 contains 13 residues. With 8 bases removed from V and 8 bases from J, the gap between germline ends came to 18 bases. The CDR3 DNA sequence: TGTGCCAGCGGATCTGGGACGTCGTTAGGCTACACCTTC. Protein: CASGSGTSLGYTF.

This chain uses TRBV18 with TRBJ1-1; tentatively, D is TRBD1 (5 bases). CDR3 size: 14 residues. CDR1 and CDR2 (germline): KGHSH, LQKENI. Trimming removed 4 bases from V and 3 bases from J, with 12 bases in between. CDR3 loop: CASSLVQGDTEAFF. In DNA form, the CDR3 reads TGTGCCAGCTCACTGGTCCAGGGAGACACTGAAGCTTTCTTT. Based on the CDR3 plus reference TRBV18 and TRBJ1-1, the full variable domain is NAGVMQNPRHLVRRRGQEARLRCSPMKGHSHVYWYRQLPEEGLKFMVYLQKENIIDESGMPKERFSAEFPKEGPSILRIQQVVRGDSAAYFCASSLVQGDTEAFFGQGTRLTVV.

The chain carries TRBV6-6 and TRBJ1-3; 7 bases are a match to TRBD1. This CDR3 spans 14 amino acids. With V trimmed by 11 bases and J by 4 bases, 11 bases remained unmatched. Looked up from germline, CDR1 is MNHNY and CDR2 is SVGAGI (reference sequence). The CDR3 DNA follows: TGTGCCTCGGTAGAGGGGGCGAACGGAAACACCATATATTTT. Encoded protein: CASVEGANGNTIYF.

The chain has TRBV11-2 and TRBJ2-5, with a possible D match to TRBD1 (5 bases). Germline values: CDR1 SGHAT, CDR2 FQNNGV. This CDR3 comprises 13 residues. Trimming took 5 bases from V and 5 from J, leaving 12 bases between them. The CDR3 DNA reads as TGTGCCAGCAGCCGACAGCCCCAGGAGACCCAGTACTTC. This translates into CASSRQPQETQYF. The full variable domain, with the rest looked up from reference TRBV11-2 and TRBJ2-5, is EAGVAQSPRYKIIEKRQSVAFWCNPISGHATLYWYQQILGQGPKLLIQFQNNGVVDDSQLPKDRFSAERLKGVDSTLKIQPAKLEDSAVYLCASSRQPQETQYFGPGTRLLVL.

V usage is TRBV4-2 and J usage is TRBJ2-7; D is uncertain. This CDR3 is built from 14 residues. In germline, CDR1 is LGHNA, CDR2 YNFKEQ. The V gene lost 3 bases and the J gene lost 2 bases, with 11 bases spanning the gap. The CDR3 reads CASSHQDGPYEQYF. CDR3 coding DNA: TGTGCCAGCAGCCACCAGGACGGCCCCTACGAGCAGTACTTC.

The chain links TRBV5-4 to TRBJ1-2; perhaps TRBD1 as D (6 bases). Germline V CDR1 and CDR2: SGHNT, YYREEE (reference sequence). This CDR3 is 16 amino acids long. Deletions cut 4 bases from V and 7 bases from J, with 23 bases between. Written as DNA, the CDR3 is TGTGCCAGCAGCCGGGGGCAGGGTACGGATTTGGGTGGCTACACCTTC. Residues: CASSRGQGTDLGGYTF.

The V gene is TRBV7-2, the J gene TRBJ1-1; D not resolved. Germline V lookup: CDR1 SGHTA, CDR2 FQGNSA. V lost 5 bases to trimming and J lost 6 bases, with 16 bases between them. The CDR3 runs to 14 residues. CDR3 nucleotides: TGTGCCAGCAGCGCTTATCGGACGTCCGCTGAAGCTTTCTTT. It codes for CASSAYRTSAEAFF.

This chain uses TRBV10-2 with TRBJ1-5, with D unresolved. Trimming removed 2 bases at V and 6 bases at J, with 5 bases between. CDR3 length: 12 residues. Germline CDR1 reads WSHSY; CDR2 reads SAAADI. The CDR3 region is CASSEGSQPQHF. As DNA, the CDR3 is TGCGCCAGCAGTGAGGGAAGTCAGCCCCAGCATTTT.

As regards this clone: Other DNA sequences from this sample encode an identical CDR3 as well. In DNA form, the CDR3 reads TGTGCCAGCAGCTTAGAAAGCTCTGGGGAGCTGTTTTTT. Amino acid sequence: CASSLESSGELFF. The chain joins TRBV11-2 to TRBJ2-2; no clear D. The V end lost 0 bases, the J end lost 8 bases, and 7 bases lay between the germline ends. From germline, CDR1 is SGHAT and CDR2 FQNNGV. This CDR3 has 13 residues.

The chain links TRBV18 to TRBJ1-3, with unresolved D. Trimming removed 1 base at V and 8 bases at J, with 18 bases between. Per the germline V gene, CDR1 is KGHSH and CDR2 is LQKENI. The CDR3 sequence is 16 residues long. This CDR3 is CASSPQSQTVLDTIYF. The CDR3 DNA is TGTGCCAGCTCACCACAGTCACAGACGGTATTAGACACCATATATTTT.